Below, 19 T cell receptor beta chains from the same sample are listed, as sequenced in a study of human T cells and chemical hapten exposure. TCRdb reanalysed the RACE reads using MiXCR and keeps one entry per CDR3 protein. The data hold 300,000 to 450,000 distinct CDR3 sequences, with 5.5% observed a single time. Specified time point: pre-sensitization, week 0. Treatment denoted: therapeutic diphenylcyclopropenone sensitization with weekly scalp DPC. Sequenced material: whole blood, taken in connection with sensitization to the hapten diphenylcyclopropenone (DPC). All receptors derive from a woman between 18 and 30 years old with alopecia areata. Some clones in this sample may be carry-over from other donors' samples.

In this sample, this clonotype turned up many times. The V call is TRBV28, the J call TRBJ2-3; D might be TRBD1 (6 bases). CDR1 is MDHEN and CDR2 is SYDVKM in the germline V gene. The CDR3 is 14 amino acids. The V end was cut by 5 bases, the J end by 8 bases, with 17 bases between. Written as DNA, the CDR3 is TGTGCCAGCAGTCGGTGGCAGGGGCCAGGTACGCAGTATTTT. Translating it yields CASSRWQGPGTQYF.

There are a few counts of this clonotype. V gene TRBV11-2 combines with J gene TRBJ1-1, with no clear D. The CDR3 loop spans 16 amino acids. V dropped 3 bases and J dropped 0 bases, with 14 bases sitting between them. Germline V gives CDR1 SGHAT, CDR2 FQNNGV. CDR3 amino acids: CASSFGPHGLNTEAFF. DNA for the CDR3: TGTGCCAGCAGCTTTGGCCCACATGGCCTGAACACTGAAGCTTTCTTT.

A few counts support this clonotype. This sequence joins TRBV29-1 and TRBJ1-1, with D possibly being TRBD1 (6 bases). V was pared by 7 bases and J by 4 bases, with 22 bases between. Germline CDR1 is SQVTM and CDR2 is ANQGSEA. The CDR3 consists of 15 residues. CDR3 sequence: CSAVSLTGWGTEAFF. The CDR3 nucleotides are TGCAGCGCAGTGAGTCTGACAGGCTGGGGCACTGAAGCTTTCTTT.

This rearrangement joins TRBV12-3 or TRBV12-4 to TRBJ2-5; D not resolved. Trimming took 3 bases from V and 0 from J, leaving 11 bases between them. There are 15 residues in the CDR3. The CDR3 loop is CASSFLRINQETQYF. The CDR3 coding sequence is TGTGCCAGCAGTTTCCTGAGAATAAACCAAGAGACCCAGTACTTC.

There are many counts of this clonotype. This rearrangement joins TRBV7-2 to TRBJ2-5; D remains ambiguous. The germline V and J ends were trimmed by 1 base and 8 bases, with 14 bases remaining between them. There are 14 residues in the CDR3. CDR1 and CDR2 (germline): SGHTA, FQGNSA. The CDR3 DNA sequence: TGTGCCAGCAGCTTAGACAAGCGATTAACAACCCAGTACTTC. Its protein product is CASSLDKRLTTQYF.

The chain employs TRBV4-2 and TRBJ1-2; 8 nucleotides align to TRBD1. CDR3 length: 14 amino acids. CDR1 LGHNA and CDR2 YNFKEQ come from the germline V gene. Trimming took 0 bases from V and 8 from J; bases not matched to a gene: 5. CDR3 DNA: TGTGCCAGCAGCCAAGAGTTGAGGGACAGGGGCTACACCTTC. Its protein is CASSQELRDRGYTF.

This clonotype turned up a few times. The V gene is TRBV20-1, the J gene TRBJ1-4; no definite D call. V lost 0 bases to trimming and J lost 3 bases, with 17 bases between them. The CDR3 has 17 residues. CDR1 is DFQATT, CDR2 SNEGSKA, per germline (reference sequence). The DNA of the CDR3 is TGCAGTGCTAGAGATCTAAGGGCCAAGGTGGCTAATGAAAAACTGTTTTTT. This encodes CSARDLRAKVANEKLFF.

This chain links TRBV11-2 with TRBJ2-1, with TRBD2 as a possible D gene (6 bases). Between the trimmed V and J ends, which lost 0 bases and 2 bases, there was a span of 11 bases. Germline V gene sequence: CDR1 SGHAT, CDR2 FQNNGV. The CDR3 is made up of 16 amino acids. CDR3 sequence: CASSLEGGSPYNEQFF. Written as DNA, the CDR3 is TGTGCCAGCAGCTTAGAGGGGGGAAGTCCCTACAATGAGCAGTTCTTC. Combining the CDR3 with reference TRBV11-2 and TRBJ2-1 gives the whole variable domain EAGVAQSPRYKIIEKRQSVAFWCNPISGHATLYWYQQILGQGPKLLIQFQNNGVVDDSQLPKDRFSAERLKGVDSTLKIQPAKLEDSAVYLCASSLEGGSPYNEQFFGPGTRLTVL.

The sample holds many counts of this clonotype. The CDR3 DNA is TGTGCCAGCAGTTATCGTGACAGGGGAGGATACGAGCAGTACTTC. Its translation: CASSYRDRGGYEQYF. V and J are TRBV6-2 or TRBV6-3 and TRBJ2-7; 8 positions agree with TRBD1. CDR3 length: 15 amino acids. V gave up 3 bases and J gave up 4 bases; unmatched junction bases: 8. The germline V gene encodes CDR1 MNHEY and CDR2 SVGEGT.

This rearrangement joins TRBV7-2 to TRBJ1-4; the D gene is possibly TRBD1 (5 bases). Per germline, CDR1 SGHTA and CDR2 FQGNSA. V lost 4 bases, J lost 5 bases, and 14 bases lay in between. The CDR3 is 15 residues long. CDR3 loop: CASSSEGPVNEKLFF. CDR3 coding DNA: TGTGCCAGCAGCTCCGAGGGGCCGGTCAATGAAAAACTGTTTTTT.

This clonotype was counted ten times or more. The CDR3 is CASSDSVISGANVLTF. DNA for the CDR3: TGTGCCAGCAGTGATTCAGTGATCTCTGGGGCCAACGTCCTGACTTTC. The V gene is TRBV2, the J gene TRBJ2-6, with D unresolved. Trimming left V 3 bases short and J 0 bases short, with 9 bases between. The germline V gene encodes CDR1 SNHLY and CDR2 FYNNEI. The CDR3 has 16 residues.

This clonotype was counted at least ten times. This chain joins TRBV12-5 and TRBJ2-7; D is unresolved. There are 12 residues in the CDR3. The germline CDR1 and CDR2 sequences are LGHNT and FRNRAP. Trimming removed 2 bases from V and 3 bases from J, with 5 bases in between. CDR3 sequence: CASGLTRYEQYF. For the CDR3, the DNA is TGTGCTAGTGGTTTGACCCGCTACGAGCAGTACTTC.

This clonotype was recorded at least ten times. The rearrangement links TRBV6-6 to TRBJ2-7, with 8 bases that match TRBD2. The CDR3 contains 16 residues. CDR1 is MNHNY, CDR2 SVGAGI, per germline (reference sequence). The ends lost 5 bases at V and 1 base at J; junction bases unmatched: 10. CDR3 residues: CASSLNVQRGSYEQYF. In DNA, the CDR3 is TGTGCCAGCAGTCTCAACGTGCAGCGGGGGTCCTACGAGCAGTACTTC.

V and J are TRBV5-5 and TRBJ2-7; TRBD1 might be the D (6 bases). The CDR3 consists of 15 residues. Germline V gives CDR1 SGHKS, CDR2 YYEKEE (reference sequence). V was trimmed by 4 bases and J by 5 bases, leaving 19 bases between them. The CDR3 spells CASSLSRQDWDEQYF. The CDR3 DNA sequence: TGTGCCAGCAGCCTGTCCAGACAGGACTGGGACGAGCAGTACTTC. Supplemented by reference TRBV5-5 and TRBJ2-7, the full variable domain reads DAGVTQSPTHLIKTRGQQVTLRCSPISGHKSVSWYQQVLGQGPQFIFQYYEKEERGRGNFPDRFSARQFPNYSSELNVNALLLGDSALYLCASSLSRQDWDEQYFGPGTRLTVT.

The chain uses TRBV3-1 and TRBJ1-6; perhaps TRBD1 as D (6 bases). Per germline, CDR1 LGHDT and CDR2 YNNKEL (reference sequence). Trimming left V 3 bases short and J 6 bases short, with 9 bases between. The CDR3 is 14 amino acids. DNA for the CDR3: TGTGCCAGCAGCCAGATGGGGGCTAATTCACCCCTCCACTTT. Translation: CASSQMGANSPLHF.

Only a few counts were recorded for this clonotype. V is TRBV28 and J is TRBJ2-1; 11 bases agree with TRBD2. This CDR3 contains 17 residues. In germline, CDR1 is MDHEN, CDR2 SYDVKM. The ends lost 10 bases at V and 8 bases at J; junction bases unmatched: 19. The CDR3 DNA reads TGTGCCATCTTCCCTTCCCTCTTAGCGGGGGGGCCCCATGAGCAGTTCTTC. This codes for CAIFPSLLAGGPHEQFF. The entire variable domain, with the rest obtained from reference TRBV28 and TRBJ2-1, is as follows: DVKVTQSSRYLVKRTGEKVFLECVQDMDHENMFWYRQDPGLGLRLIYFSYDVKMKEKGDIPEGYSVSREKKERFSLILESASTNQTSMYLCAIFPSLLAGGPHEQFFGPGTRLTVL.

This clonotype came up a few times. This chain uses TRBV6-1 with TRBJ1-5, with D possibly being TRBD1 (6 bases). This CDR3 contains 15 residues. V was shortened by 0 bases and J by 3 bases, with 9 bases between the two germline ends. CDR1 is MNHNS, CDR2 SASEGT, per germline. The CDR3 here is CASSEARQANQPQHF. CDR3 nucleotides: TGTGCCAGCAGTGAAGCAAGACAGGCCAATCAGCCCCAGCATTTT.

This clonotype was detected only a few times. This chain joins TRBV6-2 or TRBV6-3 and TRBJ2-7; D may match TRBD1 or TRBD2 (5 bases each). The V end was cut by 3 bases, the J end by 4 bases, with 10 bases between. The CDR3 has 13 residues. Per the germline V gene, CDR1 is MNHEY and CDR2 is SVGEGT. CDR3 sequence reads: CASSYRWGYEQYF. CDR3 bases: TGTGCCAGCAGTTATCGGTGGGGGTACGAGCAGTACTTC.

In its sample, this clonotype was seen many times. This chain links TRBV14 with TRBJ2-1; D is ambiguous. Germline V gene sequence: CDR1 SGHDN, CDR2 FVKESK. V dropped 1 base and J dropped 2 bases, with 9 bases sitting between them. CDR3 length equals 15 residues. The CDR3 sequence is CASSQGSRAYNEQFF. The CDR3 DNA sequence: TGTGCCAGCAGCCAAGGTTCACGGGCCTACAATGAGCAGTTCTTC.